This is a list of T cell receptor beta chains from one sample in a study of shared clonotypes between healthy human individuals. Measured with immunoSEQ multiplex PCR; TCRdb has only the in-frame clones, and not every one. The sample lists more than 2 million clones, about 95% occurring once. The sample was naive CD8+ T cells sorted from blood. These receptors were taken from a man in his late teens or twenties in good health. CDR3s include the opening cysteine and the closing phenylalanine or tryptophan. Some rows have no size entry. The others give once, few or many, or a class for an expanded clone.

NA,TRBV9,CASSADSWSSYEQYF
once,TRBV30,CAWSDDDNEQFF
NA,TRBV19,CASSIPHGGNGYTF
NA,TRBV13,CASSSLRGDYNEQFF
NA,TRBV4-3,CASSQDVAAYEQYF
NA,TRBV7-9,CASRPTGVRNEQYF
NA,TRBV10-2,CASSEDRAETQYF
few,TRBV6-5,CASRTGLDYGYTF
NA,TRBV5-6,CASSLPGAYFSYEQYF
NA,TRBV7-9,CASSPGLESYEQFF
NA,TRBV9,CASSVGSASHPSDTQYF
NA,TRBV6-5,CASSYYAGEGAVEQYF
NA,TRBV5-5,CASSRGWAGDNSPLHF